This T cell receptor beta chain was observed in a study of blood T cells in healthy people across ages. Of note for this clonotype: As yet, its antigen is unknown.

Study-wide findings and caveats: Not knowing donor CMV status may have confounded expanded clonotype changes.

Germline values: CDR1 MGHRA, CDR2 YSYEKL. V lost 0 bases and J lost 3; bases outside the gene matches: 13. The CDR3 spans 18 residues. PCR was performed a second time for 7 to 11 cycles using a sample-barcoded 5' primer and a J-beta primer mix. TCRdb called the 5' RACE reads again in MiXCR, with one record for every CDR3 protein. The repertoire holds about 940,000 distinct CDR3 sequences, with about 48% as singletons. This chain joins TRBV4-1 and TRBJ1-2; 7 bases map to TRBD1. The receptor comes from a man aged 25-45 years in good health. The specimen was blood. The CDR3 region has the DNA TGCGCCAGCAGCCAAGATTCGACTTCAGGGGGGGGCTACTATGGCTACACCTTC. Residues: CASSQDSTSGGGYYGYTF.